A selection of T cell receptor beta chains follows, all from one sample in a study of graft-versus-host responses after intestinal transplantation. Generated by immunoSEQ multiplex PCR, the TCRdb table keeps only in-frame clones and is missing some. The sample lists just over 20,000 clones; roughly nine tenths were seen once. This specimen was PBMCs, taken about 63 days after intestinal transplantation. These receptors came from a human patient who received an intestinal transplant, so some T cells may come from the graft donor. CDR3s include the opening cysteine and the closing phenylalanine or tryptophan. The D gene is left open where the match is weak. Size tells how often a clone was seen (once, few, many) or the class of an expanded clone, and some rows leave it out.

d_gene	j_gene	v_gene	abundance	CDR3aa	CDR3nt
-	TRBJ1-2	TRBV6-5	-	CASSATGWEYGYTF	TGTGCCAGCAGTGCGACAGGTTGGGAGTATGGCTACACCTTC
TRBD2	TRBJ2-1	TRBV4-3	few	CASSRGTSGDNEQFF	TGCGCCAGCAGCCGCGGGACTAGCGGAGACAATGAGCAGTTCTTC
-	TRBJ2-2	TRBV30	-	CAWSVTQGAGELFF	TGTGCCTGGAGTGTGACACAGGGAGCCGGGGAGCTGTTTTTT
-	TRBJ2-2	TRBV27	-	CASSPIQGSGELFF	TGTGCCAGCAGCCCAATCCAGGGGTCCGGGGAGCTGTTTTTT
TRBD2	TRBJ2-3	TRBV6-1	-	CASSEWPGGSTDTQYF	TGTGCCAGCAGTGAATGGCCGGGGGGTAGCACAGATACGCAGTATTTT
TRBD1	TRBJ1-1	TRBV7-6	-	CASSGTGTGGTEAFF	TGTGCCAGCAGCGGAACCGGGACAGGGGGGACTGAAGCTTTCTTT
TRBD1	TRBJ1-3	TRBV13	once	CASSLGTGEKGNTIYF	TGTGCCAGCAGCTTAGGGACAGGGGAGAAGGGAAACACCATATATTTT
-	TRBJ2-1	TRBV7-2	-	CASSPQLAPGKEFF	TGTGCCAGCAGCCCCCAACTAGCTCCAGGGAAGGAGTTCTTC
TRBD2	TRBJ2-7	TRBV11-3	-	CASSFLGTSGYDEQYF	TGTGCCAGCAGCTTTCTAGGGACTAGCGGGTACGACGAGCAGTACTTC
-	TRBJ2-7	TRBV28	-	CASSFRAHEQYF	TGTGCCAGCAGTTTTAGGGCCCACGAGCAGTACTTC
-	TRBJ1-2	TRBV4-3	few	CASSQDEGGPPGYTF	TGCGCCAGCAGCCAAGATGAGGGGGGCCCCCCTGGCTACACCTTC
-	TRBJ1-1	TRBV19	-	CASSNGPFTEAFF	TGTGCCAGTAGTAACGGGCCTTTTACTGAAGCTTTCTTT
-	TRBJ2-5	TRBV13	-	CASSLSPGLEETQYF	TGTGCCAGCAGCTTATCCCCAGGGCTTGAAGAGACCCAGTACTTC
-	TRBJ2-3	TRBV7-8	-	CASSLALDRVTDTQYF	TGTGCCAGCAGCTTAGCGCTGGACAGAGTCACAGATACGCAGTATTTT
TRBD2	TRBJ2-1	TRBV19	-	CASSFGLAGGNEQFF	TGTGCCAGTAGTTTTGGACTAGCGGGGGGGAATGAGCAGTTCTTC
-	TRBJ1-1	TRBV27	-	CASSFRSTALNTEAFF	TGTGCCAGCAGTTTTCGATCGACAGCCTTGAACACTGAAGCTTTCTTT
-	TRBJ1-1	TRBV9	-	CASSVILVRSESFF	TGTGCCAGCAGCGTAATTCTCGTACGTAGTGAATCTTTCTTT
-	TRBJ2-5	TRBV19	-	CASSIQETQYF	TGTGCCAGTAGCATACAAGAGACCCAGTACTTC
-	TRBJ2-2	TRBV5-6	-	CASSPIGLITGELFF	TGTGCCAGCAGCCCGATCGGACTAATAACCGGGGAGCTGTTTTTT
-	TRBJ2-7	TRBV5-6	-	CASSLDISYEQYF	TGTGCCAGCAGCCTAGACATCTCCTACGAGCAGTACTTC
-	TRBJ2-7	TRBV7-2	once	CASSLEKIGTLRSYEQYF	TGTGCCAGCAGCTTAGAGAAGATCGGGACACTAAGGTCCTACGAGCAGTACTTC
TRBD1	TRBJ1-2	TRBV30	-	CAWSQGTDYSNYGYTF	TGTGCCTGGAGTCAGGGGACAGACTATTCTAACTATGGCTACACCTTC
-	TRBJ1-5	TRBV30	once	CAWCVQGYYRNQPQHF	TGTGCCTGGTGTGTACAGGGATACTATAGGAATCAGCCCCAGCATTTT
TRBD2	TRBJ2-7	TRBV6-6	-	CASSYLRGGREEQYF	TGTGCCAGCAGTTACTTGCGGGGGGGACGAGAAGAGCAGTACTTC
TRBD1	TRBJ2-4	TRBV6-5	-	CASSQTGGQNIQYF	TGTGCCAGCAGCCAGACAGGGGGGCAAAACATTCAGTACTTC
-	TRBJ1-1	TRBV7-9	once	CASSRTENTEAFF	TGTGCCAGCAGCCGGACAGAGAACACTGAAGCTTTCTTT
TRBD2	TRBJ2-3	TRBV5-1	-	CASSLGGTSDTDTQYF	TGCGCCAGCAGCTTGGGCGGGACTAGCGACACAGATACGCAGTATTTT
-	TRBJ2-3	TRBV29-1	-	CSVDHLGTDTQYF	TGCAGCGTTGACCATCTTGGCACAGATACGCAGTATTTT
-	TRBJ1-2	TRBV30	-	CAWRAPRRGAIIYGYTF	TGTGCCTGGAGAGCCCCGAGGCGGGGGGCAATCATCTATGGCTACACCTTC
-	TRBJ2-1	TRBV9	-	CASSPSGGSYDEQFF	TGTGCCAGCAGCCCCTCCGGGGGTTCCTACGATGAGCAGTTCTTC
-	TRBJ2-3	TRBV4-3	-	CASSEDLSADTQYF	TGCGCCAGCAGCGAGGACCTATCCGCAGATACGCAGTATTTT
TRBD1	TRBJ2-7	TRBV14	-	CASSQGTGGGYEQYF	TGTGCCAGCAGCCAGGGGACAGGGGGAGGCTACGAGCAGTACTTC
-	TRBJ2-3	TRBV5-1	-	CASSQTPSDDTQYF	TGCGCCAGCAGTCAAACTCCTAGTGACGATACGCAGTATTTT
-	TRBJ1-5	TRBV19	few	CASQSGTASNQPQHF	TGTGCCAGTCAGTCCGGGACGGCGAGCAATCAGCCCCAGCATTTT
TRBD1	TRBJ2-3	TRBV19	-	CASRPPGQRTDTQYF	TGTGCCAGTAGACCTCCGGGACAGCGCACAGATACGCAGTATTTT
TRBD1	TRBJ2-5	TRBV30	-	CAWTRDRAPETQYF	TGTGCCTGGACTAGGGACAGGGCCCCAGAGACCCAGTACTTC
TRBD2	TRBJ2-3	TRBV7-8	-	CASSLALGGSTDTQYF	TGTGCCAGCAGCTTAGCGCTGGGAGGGAGCACAGATACGCAGTATTTT
-	TRBJ1-4	TRBV4-1	-	CASSQDPLSEKLFF	TGCGCCAGCAGCCAAGACCCCCTGTCAGAAAAACTGTTTTTT
-	TRBJ1-1	TRBV30	-	CAWSRVNTEAFF	TGTGCCTGGAGTAGAGTGAACACTGAAGCTTTCTTT
TRBD1	TRBJ2-1	TRBV13	-	CASSTQTGRSNEQFF	TGTGCCAGCAGCACCCAGACAGGGAGATCCAATGAGCAGTTCTTC
-	TRBJ1-2	TRBV19	-	CASSIAWGDNYGYTF	TGTGCCAGTAGTATTGCGTGGGGAGACAACTATGGCTACACCTTC
-	TRBJ2-1	TRBV25-1	-	CASSSTGSGEQFF	TGTGCCAGCTCTTCTACAGGGTCGGGTGAGCAGTTCTTC
-	TRBJ1-1	TRBV6-5	few	CASSYMPNTEAFF	TGTGCCAGCAGTTACATGCCGAACACTGAAGCTTTCTTT
-	TRBJ2-7	TRBV7-2	-	CASSSPGVTFLSGDEQYF	TGTGCCAGCAGCTCACCGGGGGTTACATTTCTGTCGGGGGACGAGCAGTACTTC
-	TRBJ1-5	TRBV4-1	-	CASSQATGKEQPQHF	TGCGCCAGCAGCCAAGCCACAGGAAAGGAGCAGCCCCAGCATTTT
TRBD1	TRBJ1-3	TRBV19	once	CASRLADRAGNTIYF	TGTGCCAGTAGGCTAGCCGACAGGGCTGGAAACACCATATATTTT
-	TRBJ1-4	TRBV19	-	CASSIGTDEKLFF	TGTGCCAGTAGTATCGGAACAGATGAAAAACTGTTTTTT
TRBD1	TRBJ1-6	TRBV7-9	-	CASGWTGDNSPLHF	TGTGCCAGCGGGTGGACAGGGGATAATTCACCCCTCCACTTT
TRBD1	TRBJ2-7	TRBV5-1	-	CASSLVDRGYEQYF	TGCGCCAGCAGCTTGGTCGACAGGGGCTACGAGCAGTACTTC
-	TRBJ2-7	TRBV11-3	-	CASSQDFSYEQYF	TGTGCCAGCAGCCAGGACTTTTCCTACGAGCAGTACTTC
-	TRBJ2-7	TRBV11-2	-	CASSLPGAEQYF	TGTGCCAGCAGCTTGCCTGGGGCCGAGCAGTACTTC
TRBD1	TRBJ1-2	TRBV5-1	-	CASSQPDRDANYGYTF	TGCGCCAGCAGCCAACCCGACAGGGACGCTAACTATGGCTACACCTTC
-	TRBJ2-3	TRBV11-2	-	CASSFKWGVEDTQYF	TGTGCCAGCAGCTTTAAGTGGGGGGTTGAAGATACGCAGTATTTT